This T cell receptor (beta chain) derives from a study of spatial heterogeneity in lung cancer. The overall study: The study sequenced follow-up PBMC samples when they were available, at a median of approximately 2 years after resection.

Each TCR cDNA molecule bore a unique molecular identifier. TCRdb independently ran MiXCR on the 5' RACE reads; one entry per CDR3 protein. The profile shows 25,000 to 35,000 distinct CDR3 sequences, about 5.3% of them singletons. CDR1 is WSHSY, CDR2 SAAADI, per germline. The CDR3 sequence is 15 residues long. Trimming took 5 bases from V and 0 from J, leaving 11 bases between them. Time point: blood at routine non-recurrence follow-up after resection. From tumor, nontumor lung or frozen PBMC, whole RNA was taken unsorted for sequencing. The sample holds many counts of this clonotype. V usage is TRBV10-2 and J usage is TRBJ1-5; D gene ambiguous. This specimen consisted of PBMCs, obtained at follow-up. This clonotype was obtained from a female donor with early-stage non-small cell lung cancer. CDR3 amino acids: CASSPQANSNQPQHF. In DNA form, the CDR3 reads TGCGCCAGCAGTCCCCAGGCTAATAGCAATCAGCCCCAGCATTTT.